Following are 25 T cell receptor beta chains from one sample sequenced in a study of cytomegalovirus exposure and HLA in healthy donors. The PCR used 60 Vbeta and 13 Jbeta primers. Assay: immunoSEQ multiplex PCR; the TCRdb copy retains only in-frame clones and omits some. Among approximately 140,000 clones, roughly 66% were seen once, and the ten largest hold 5.5% to 7.5%. Specimen: PBMCs. Every receptor here comes from an older woman in good health and CMV-seronegative.

This chain links TRBV19 with TRBJ2-3; a possible D gene is TRBD1 (5 bases). Germline V CDR1 and CDR2: LNHDA, SQIVND (reference sequence). The CDR3 extends over 16 amino acids. V lost 1 base, J lost 0 bases, and 11 bases lay in between. This chain's CDR3 is CASSIGAGLSTDTQYF. For the CDR3, the DNA is TGTGCCAGTAGTATAGGGGCAGGGCTTAGCACAGATACGCAGTATTTT. The full variable domain, rest sourced from reference TRBV19 and TRBJ2-3, is DGGITQSPKYLFRKEGQNVTLSCEQNLNHDAMYWYRQDPGQGLRLIYYSQIVNDFQKGDIAEGYSVSREKKESFPLTVTSAQKNPTAFYLCASSIGAGLSTDTQYFGPGTRLTVL.

This chain connects TRBV5-6 to TRBJ2-3; 10 bases fit TRBD2. The germline V gene encodes CDR1 SGHDT and CDR2 YYEEEE. With V trimmed by 5 bases and J by 0 bases, 9 bases remained unmatched. This CDR3 region has 17 residues. The CDR3 nucleotides read TGTGCCAGCAGATACCGGACTAGCGGATATAGCACAGATACGCAGTATTTT. It specifies CASRYRTSGYSTDTQYF. The full variable domain, in which reference TRBV5-6 and TRBJ2-3 provide the parts outside the CDR3, is DAGVTQSPTHLIKTRGQQVTLRCSPKSGHDTVSWYQQALGQGPQFIFQYYEEEERQRGNFPDRFSGHQFPNYSSELNVNALLLGDSALYLCASRYRTSGYSTDTQYFGPGTRLTVL.

The genes are TRBV10-3 and TRBJ2-5; 7 bases fit TRBD2. The CDR3 contains 13 residues. Germline lookup yields CDR1 ENHRY and CDR2 SYGVKD. J lost 11 bases, V lost 4 bases, and 10 bases had no gene match. For the CDR3, the DNA is TGTGCCATCAGTGCGGGCGGGGAGGGTGAGCAGTACTTC. This codes for CAISAGGEGEQYF.

This clone was seen a handful of times. The V call is TRBV19, the J call TRBJ2-1, with D perhaps matching TRBD2 (6 bases). The CDR3 spans 13 residues. Deletions cut 3 bases from V and 12 bases from J, with 15 bases between. Germline assignment: CDR1 LNHDA and CDR2 SQIVND (reference sequence). The CDR3 DNA reads TGTGCCAGTAGTATGGTTGGCGGGGTGGTGCAGTTCTTC. Amino acids: CASSMVGGVVQFF. The whole variable domain, filled in from reference TRBV19 and TRBJ2-1, reads DGGITQSPKYLFRKEGQNVTLSCEQNLNHDAMYWYRQDPGQGLRLIYYSQIVNDFQKGDIAEGYSVSREKKESFPLTVTSAQKNPTAFYLCASSMVGGVVQFFGPGTRLTVL.

V is TRBV19 and J is TRBJ1-2; 12 bases match TRBD1. CDR3 length equals 15 residues. Unmatched junction bases numbered 5, after V lost 5 bases and J lost 4 bases. Germline V CDR1 and CDR2: LNHDA, SQIVND (reference sequence). DNA of the CDR3: TGTGCCAGTAGTCCCGGGACAGGGGGCGTCTATGGCTACACCTTC. It specifies CASSPGTGGVYGYTF.

This rearrangement joins TRBV6-1 to TRBJ1-5; D remains ambiguous. Trimming took 1 base from V and 3 from J, leaving 13 bases between them. The CDR3 consists of 16 residues. Per the germline V gene, CDR1 is MNHNS and CDR2 is SASEGT. As DNA, the CDR3 is TGTGCCAGCAGTGAAGACCGGAGGGAGCTCAATCAGCCCCAGCATTTT. It yields the protein CASSEDRRELNQPQHF.

V usage is TRBV27 and J usage is TRBJ2-1; 12 bases match TRBD2. CDR3 length: 16 amino acids. The V segment lost 5 bases and the J segment 10 bases; nucleotides outside the gene matches: 12. Germline CDR1 is MNHEY and CDR2 is SMNVEV (reference sequence). CDR3 nucleotides: TGTGCCAGCAGTCCTCCACATACTAGCGGGAGGACCGAGCAGTTCTTC. This gives the protein CASSPPHTSGRTEQFF.

The chain uses TRBV2 and TRBJ2-1; 9 bases line up with TRBD2. The CDR3 runs to 16 residues. The V gene end was trimmed by 2 bases and the J gene end by 6 bases; junction bases not matched to a gene: 8. CDR1 and CDR2 from the germline V gene are SNHLY and FYNNEI. As DNA, the CDR3 is TGTGCCAGCAGTGAACCCGGGGTAGCGGGGGCCAATGAGCAGTTCTTC. It specifies CASSEPGVAGANEQFF.

V and J are TRBV7-2 and TRBJ2-1; tentative D call: TRBD2 (6 bases). The V gene's germline CDR1 is SGHTA and CDR2 FQGNSA. V was clipped by 5 bases and J by 4 bases, with 18 bases between them. The CDR3 extends over 16 amino acids. CDR3 amino acids: CASSLGLPRGYNEQFF. DNA for the CDR3: TGTGCCAGCAGCCTGGGACTTCCCCGGGGGTACAATGAGCAGTTCTTC. Based on the CDR3 plus reference TRBV7-2 and TRBJ2-1, the full variable domain is GAGVSQSPSNKVTEKGKDVELRCDPISGHTALYWYRQSLGQGLEFLIYFQGNSAPDKSGLPSDRFSAERTGGSVSTLTIQRTQQEDSAVYLCASSLGLPRGYNEQFFGPGTRLTVL.

A few counts support this clone. The CDR3 region has the DNA TGTGCCAGCAGTCCCGTTCAGGGCGCGCAGAATTCACCCCTCCACTTT. Translating it yields CASSPVQGAQNSPLHF. The J gene is TRBJ1-6, the V gene TRBV28; D is possibly TRBD1 (5 bases). V shed 5 bases and J shed 7 bases, with 18 bases lying between them. The CDR3 has 16 amino acids. From germline, CDR1 is MDHEN and CDR2 SYDVKM.

The chain carries TRBV27 and TRBJ2-7, with 7 bases matching TRBD1. The ends lost 7 bases at V and 3 bases at J; junction bases unmatched: 6. The CDR3 is 13 amino acids. CDR1 and CDR2 (germline): MNHEY, SMNVEV (reference sequence). This CDR3 is CASKGAPLYEQYF. DNA of the CDR3: TGTGCCAGCAAGGGGGCCCCTCTCTACGAGCAGTACTTC.

The J gene is TRBJ1-2, the V gene TRBV23-1; 9 bases fit TRBD1. TRBV23-1 is flagged as an ORF with uncertain function. Trimming at V came to 0 bases and at J to 3 bases, leaving 5 bases not matched to a gene. CDR3 size: 16 residues. CDR3 sequence reads: CASSQSKTGGDYGYTF. The DNA for the CDR3 is TGCGCCAGCAGTCAATCGAAAACAGGGGGCGACTATGGCTACACCTTC.

The chain uses TRBV6-5 and TRBJ1-2; the match to TRBD1 covers 10 bases. Germline CDR1 MNHEY, CDR2 SVGAGI. Trimming at V came to 3 bases and at J to 8 bases, leaving 9 bases not matched to a gene. The CDR3 is made up of 15 amino acids. CDR3 sequence reads: CASSYQTTGGAGYTF. The CDR3 bases are TGTGCCAGCAGTTATCAAACGACAGGGGGCGCGGGCTACACCTTC.

This chain connects TRBV6-5 to TRBJ1-4; a weak D match, TRBD1 (5 bases). From germline, CDR1 is MNHEY and CDR2 SVGAGI. The CDR3 runs 14 residues. Between the trimmed V and J ends, which lost 7 bases and 4 bases, there was a span of 13 bases. The CDR3: CASKSQGNNEKLFF. The DNA of the CDR3 is TGTGCCAGCAAGAGTCAGGGAAATAATGAAAAACTGTTTTTT.

This sequence joins TRBV5-6 and TRBJ2-7, with unresolved D. The CDR3 is made up of 15 amino acids. Per germline, CDR1 SGHDT and CDR2 YYEEEE. V gave up 2 bases and J gave up 5 bases, with 17 bases separating them. Here the CDR3 DNA reads TGTGCCAGCAGCTTTGGTGCTAGTCCCTTCGACGAGCAGTACTTC. Translation: CASSFGASPFDEQYF.

In the case of this clone: Other DNA sequences in this sample translate to the same CDR3. V is TRBV5-1 and J is TRBJ2-1; 8 nucleotides agree with TRBD2. This CDR3 is built from 13 residues. The V and J ends lost 0 bases and 7 bases, in that order; junction bases with no gene match: 0. CDR1 and CDR2 (germline): SGHRS, YFSETQ. The CDR3 nucleotides are TGCGCCAGCAGCTTGGCGGGGGGGAATGAGCAGTTCTTC. Translating gives CASSLAGGNEQFF. Drawing the rest from reference TRBV5-1 and TRBJ2-1, the complete variable domain is KAGVTQTPRYLIKTRGQQVTLSCSPISGHRSVSWYQQTPGQGLQFLFEYFSETQRNKGNFPGRFSGRQFSNSRSEMNVSTLELGDSALYLCASSLAGGNEQFFGPGTRLTVL.

The chain carries TRBV5-1 and TRBJ1-4; D perhaps matches TRBD1 (5 bases). This CDR3 has 14 residues. Germline V gene data show CDR1 as SGHRS and CDR2 as YFSETQ. V was trimmed by 4 bases and J by 7 bases, leaving 14 bases between them. This CDR3 is CASSPRQNAEKLFF. Written as DNA, the CDR3 is TGCGCCAGCAGCCCGCGACAGAATGCTGAAAAACTGTTTTTT.

The rearrangement uses TRBV11-2 and TRBJ2-1; 8 nucleotides match TRBD2. There are 15 residues in the CDR3. CDR1 is SGHAT, CDR2 FQNNGV, per germline. J was trimmed by 6 bases and V by 5 bases; bases with no gene match: 9. The CDR3 loop reads CASSLFGLAPNEQFF. DNA of the CDR3: TGTGCCAGCAGCCTCTTTGGACTAGCTCCCAATGAGCAGTTCTTC.

This clone was observed a few times. The chain recombines TRBV5-6 with TRBJ2-7; weak D call: TRBD2 (5 bases). The CDR3 sequence is 13 residues long. V was shortened by 2 bases and J by 3 bases, with 9 bases between the two germline ends. In germline, CDR1 is SGHDT, CDR2 YYEEEE. This CDR3 reads CASSFPGSYEQYF. The CDR3 DNA follows: TGTGCCAGCAGCTTCCCGGGAAGCTACGAGCAGTACTTC. Based on the CDR3 plus reference TRBV5-6 and TRBJ2-7, the full variable domain is DAGVTQSPTHLIKTRGQQVTLRCSPKSGHDTVSWYQQALGQGPQFIFQYYEEEERQRGNFPDRFSGHQFPNYSSELNVNALLLGDSALYLCASSFPGSYEQYFGPGTRLTVT.

This clone was detected a few times. At one end the junction does not follow the germline gene, possibly because of a read error. This rearrangement joins TRBV5-1 to TRBJ1-2; D possibly corresponds to TRBD1 (5 bases). The germline V gene encodes CDR1 SGHRS and CDR2 YFSETQ. The CDR3 covers 15 residues. The CDR3 DNA is TGCGCCAGCAGCTTGGCCCGACAGAGCGGGGTTGGCTACATCTTC. Translating it yields CASSLARQSGVGYIF.

The J gene is TRBJ1-4, the V gene TRBV5-1, with 10 bases matching TRBD1. The V gene end was trimmed by 3 bases and the J gene end by 7 bases; junction bases not matched to a gene: 6. Germline-derived CDR1 and CDR2 are SGHRS and YFSETQ. CDR3 length: 15 amino acids. CDR3: CASSSRQGAGEKLFF. The CDR3 DNA follows: TGCGCCAGCAGCTCCCGACAGGGGGCCGGTGAAAAACTGTTTTTT.

The chain uses TRBV5-6 and TRBJ2-7; tentatively, D is TRBD1 (6 bases). This CDR3 is built from 14 residues. The V and J ends lost 0 bases and 2 bases respectively, with 9 bases between them. In germline, CDR1 is SGHDT, CDR2 YYEEEE. Here the CDR3 reads CASSLGGPTYEQYF. The DNA of the CDR3 is TGTGCCAGCAGCTTGGGGGGGCCCACCTACGAGCAGTACTTC.

In this sample, this clone turned up a few times. The chain links TRBV4-3 to TRBJ2-1; D is possibly TRBD2 (6 bases). Between the trimmed V and J ends, which lost 4 bases and 7 bases, there was a span of 14 bases. In germline, CDR1 is LGHNA, CDR2 YSLEER. The CDR3 spans 14 residues. CDR3 residues: CASSRDWDSNEQFF. In DNA, the CDR3 is TGCGCCAGCAGCCGAGATTGGGACTCAAATGAGCAGTTCTTC.

This chain joins TRBV9 and TRBJ2-2; 13 nucleotides align to TRBD2. Trimming cost V 4 bases and J 5 bases; bases outside gene matches: 5. Germline CDR1 and CDR2: SGDLS and YYNGEE. There are 16 residues in the CDR3. This chain's CDR3 is CASSIPGLAGTGELFF. In DNA, the CDR3 is TGTGCCAGCAGCATCCCGGGACTAGCGGGGACCGGGGAGCTGTTTTTT.

This clone came up once. The V gene is TRBV7-9, the J gene TRBJ2-3, with 7 positions matching TRBD2. Trimming cost V 3 bases and J 1 base; bases outside gene matches: 1. This CDR3 comprises 14 residues. Germline-derived CDR1 and CDR2 are SEHNR and FQNEAQ (reference sequence). CDR3 DNA: TGTGCCAGCAGCTTCAGCGGGGGCACAGATACGCAGTATTTT. It yields the protein CASSFSGGTDTQYF.